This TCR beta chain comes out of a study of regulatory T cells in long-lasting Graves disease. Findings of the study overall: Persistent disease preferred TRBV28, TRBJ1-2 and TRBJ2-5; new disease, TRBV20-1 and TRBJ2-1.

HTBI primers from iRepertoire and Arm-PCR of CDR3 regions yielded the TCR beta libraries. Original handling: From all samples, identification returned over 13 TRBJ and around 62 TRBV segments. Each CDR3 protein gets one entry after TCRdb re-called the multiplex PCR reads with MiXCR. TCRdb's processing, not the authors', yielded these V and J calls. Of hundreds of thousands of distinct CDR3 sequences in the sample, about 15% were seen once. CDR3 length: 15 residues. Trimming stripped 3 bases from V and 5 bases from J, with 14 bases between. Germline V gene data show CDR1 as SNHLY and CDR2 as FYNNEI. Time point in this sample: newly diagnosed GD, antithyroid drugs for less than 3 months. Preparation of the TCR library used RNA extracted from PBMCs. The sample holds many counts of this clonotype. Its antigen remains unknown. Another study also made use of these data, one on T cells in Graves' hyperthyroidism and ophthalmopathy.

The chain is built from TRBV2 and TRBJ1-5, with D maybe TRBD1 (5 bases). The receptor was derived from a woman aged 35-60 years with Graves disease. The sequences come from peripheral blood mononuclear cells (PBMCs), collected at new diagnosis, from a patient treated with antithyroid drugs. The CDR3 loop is CASSEVGGGHQPQHF. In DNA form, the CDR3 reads TGTGCCAGCAGTGAGGTGGGGGGAGGCCATCAGCCCCAGCATTTT.